The present T cell receptor (beta chain) was sequenced within a study of naive and memory T cell subsets. Broader study findings: A few larger clonotypes appeared in naive repertoires, especially CD8, possibly memory cells re-expressing CD45RA. Gini index rose across naive, CM, EM and EMRA in CD4 and CD8.

Both TRBC1 and TRBC2 were covered by a beta constant-region primer of two equimolar oligonucleotides. Nested alpha and beta constant-region primers with the SP2 primer drove four PCR rounds on ligated cDNA. TCRdb fed the UMI-ligation and nested PCR reads into MiXCR, producing one record per CDR3 protein. The data hold over 100,000 distinct CDR3 sequences, with roughly 15% observed a single time. At least ten counts were recorded for this clonotype. Antigen: not known. CDR1 and CDR2 (germline): MNHNY, SVGAGI (reference sequence). V lost 5 bases to trimming and J lost 2 bases, with 10 bases between them. CDR3 size: 14 residues.

This chain joins TRBV6-6 and TRBJ2-1; D might be TRBD2 (5 bases). The sample comprised naive CD8+ T cells from blood. This receptor was obtained from a human donor in good health. The CDR3 DNA reads TGTGCCAGCAGTCCCTCGCGGGCCTACAATGAGCAGTTCTTC. This encodes CASSPSRAYNEQFF.